These 28 T cell receptor beta chains were all obtained from the same sample, sequenced in a study of cytomegalovirus exposure and HLA in healthy donors. PCR employed 60 Vbeta and 13 Jbeta primers. TCRdb keeps only in-frame clones here, not all; method: immunoSEQ multiplex PCR. The sample has about 140,000 clones; about two thirds are singletons. Sequencing was carried out using PBMCs. The receptors come from a man younger than 40 in good health and CMV-seropositive.

This chain uses TRBV15 with TRBJ2-1; 8 bases are shared with TRBD2. Germline CDR1 and CDR2: LNHNV and YYDKDF (reference sequence). Trimming cost V 0 bases and J 7 bases; bases outside gene matches: 8. This CDR3 has 16 amino acids. The CDR3: CATSRDGAGGRNEQFF. The CDR3 DNA is TGTGCCACCAGCAGAGATGGGGCGGGAGGAAGGAATGAGCAGTTCTTC.

The rearrangement links TRBV29-1 to TRBJ2-7; 8 bases are shared with TRBD2. The CDR3 runs to 15 residues. CDR1 is SQVTM, CDR2 ANQGSEA, per germline. The V segment lost 3 bases and the J segment 2 bases; nucleotides outside the gene matches: 9. This CDR3 reads CSVDEGNSGTYEQYF. CDR3 nucleotides: TGCAGCGTTGACGAAGGTAATAGCGGGACCTACGAGCAGTACTTC.

This chain uses TRBV10-3 with TRBJ1-2, with 9 bases that match TRBD1. This CDR3 is 13 amino acids long. The junction had 10 bases not matched to a gene; V was cut back by 10 bases and J by 7 bases. Germline CDR1 reads ENHRY; CDR2 reads SYGVKD. The chain's CDR3 is CATRTGEDCGYTF. As DNA, the CDR3 is TGTGCCACGAGGACAGGGGAAGACTGTGGCTACACCTTC.

The gene calls are TRBV5-8 and TRBJ2-5; D gene uncertain. The better agreement between TRBJ2-7 and the DNA end casts doubt on the J call. The V gene's germline CDR1 is SGHTS and CDR2 YDEGEE. CDR3 length equals 14 residues. CDR3 amino acids: CASSLWASSYEQYF. For the CDR3, the DNA is TGTGCCAGCAGCTTGTGGGCAAGCTCCTACGAGCAGTACTTC.

The chain recombines TRBV19 with TRBJ1-3; D perhaps matches TRBD2 (6 bases). The J call is in doubt because the DNA end fits TRBJ2-2 better. This CDR3 is 14 amino acids long. Germline CDR1 and CDR2: LNHDA and SQIVND (reference sequence). CDR3 sequence reads: CASSIAEGSGELFF. The CDR3 DNA reads TGTGCCAGTAGTATAGCGGAGGGCTCCGGGGAGCTGTTTTTT.

The chain carries TRBV6-1 and TRBJ1-2; tentatively, D is TRBD1 (5 bases). Germline V gene data show CDR1 as MNHNS and CDR2 as SASEGT. Trimming pared 8 bases from V and 4 bases from J, leaving 14 bases between. The CDR3 has 13 amino acids. As DNA, the CDR3 is TGTGCCAGCCCACCCGACAGTCTCTATGGCTACACCTTC. Translation: CASPPDSLYGYTF.

The chain has TRBV6-1 and TRBJ1-1, with 7 bases lining up with TRBD1. V lost 6 bases to trimming and J lost 3 bases; unmatched junction nucleotides: 10. This CDR3 is 15 amino acids long. Germline values: CDR1 MNHNS, CDR2 SASEGT. The CDR3 nucleotides read TGTGCCAGCAGCCCAGCCGACAGGGACGACACTGAAGCTTTCTTT. Amino acid sequence: CASSPADRDDTEAFF.

The rearrangement uses TRBV28 and TRBJ1-5, with D maybe TRBD1 (6 bases). CDR3 length: 16 amino acids. In germline, CDR1 is MDHEN, CDR2 SYDVKM. Trimming took 3 bases from V and 4 from J, leaving 16 bases between them. This CDR3 reads CASSFSFRGSNQPQHF. The CDR3 DNA reads TGTGCCAGCAGTTTTAGCTTCAGGGGTTCGAATCAGCCCCAGCATTTT.

The genes are TRBV27 and TRBJ2-1; 12 bases fit TRBD2. Germline CDR1 is MNHEY and CDR2 is SMNVEV (reference sequence). V lost 9 bases and J lost 9; bases outside the gene matches: 18. The CDR3 sequence is 17 residues long. CDR3 amino acids: CASSRLTPSGRASEQFF. CDR3 coding DNA: TGTGCCAGTAGTAGACTGACCCCTAGCGGGAGGGCCAGTGAGCAGTTCTTC.

The chain carries TRBV6-5 and TRBJ1-5, with D perhaps matching TRBD1 (5 bases). The length of the CDR3 is 14 residues. CDR1 MNHEY and CDR2 SVGAGI come from the germline V gene. Trimming removed 5 bases from V and 0 bases from J, with 8 bases in between. This CDR3 is CASSRQNSNQPQHF. In nucleotides, the CDR3 is TGTGCCAGCAGTCGACAGAATAGCAATCAGCCCCAGCATTTT.

The J gene is TRBJ2-7, the V gene TRBV11-2; 10 nucleotides align to TRBD2. The CDR3 is made up of 15 amino acids. Germline V gives CDR1 SGHAT, CDR2 FQNNGV. V gave up 3 bases and J gave up 1 base; unmatched junction bases: 3. DNA for the CDR3: TGTGCCAGCAGCTTGGGACTAGCGAGGTCCTACGAGCAGTACTTC. This sequence encodes CASSLGLARSYEQYF.

This rearrangement joins TRBV27 to TRBJ2-1; 10 bases line up with TRBD2. Germline lookup yields CDR1 MNHEY and CDR2 SMNVEV (reference sequence). V shed 2 bases and J 4 bases; nucleotides not matched to a gene: 11. This CDR3 is 18 amino acids long. The chain's CDR3 is CASSLMSVVTSGYNEQFF. Here the CDR3 DNA reads TGTGCCAGCAGTTTAATGTCAGTGGTGACTAGCGGGTACAATGAGCAGTTCTTC.

This rearrangement joins TRBV11-2 to TRBJ2-2; D is uncertain. V lost 2 bases and J lost 1, with 5 bases in between. CDR3 length: 14 amino acids. Germline values: CDR1 SGHAT, CDR2 FQNNGV. The CDR3 loop is CASSLNGNTGELFF. CDR3 in DNA: TGTGCCAGCAGCTTAAACGGGAACACCGGGGAGCTGTTTTTT.

J is TRBJ2-7 and V is TRBV7-9; D gene ambiguous. Trimming removed 4 bases from V and 4 bases from J, with 17 bases in between. In germline, CDR1 is SEHNR, CDR2 FQNEAQ (reference sequence). This CDR3 has 15 amino acids. This chain's CDR3 is CASSSRVALTYEQYF. The DNA for the CDR3 is TGTGCCAGCAGCTCCCGGGTTGCCTTAACATACGAGCAGTACTTC.

The chain is built from TRBV13 and TRBJ1-1; D unresolved. Germline CDR1 reads PRHDT; CDR2 reads FYEKMQ (reference sequence). CDR3 length equals 18 residues. The ends were cut back, 4 bases at V and 1 base at J, with 22 bases in the middle. The CDR3 DNA reads as TGTGCCAGCAGCTCCCTTGCTGGGCCTGGACTGGAGAACACTGAAGCTTTCTTT. Protein sequence: CASSSLAGPGLENTEAFF.

As concerns this clone: At one end the junction does not follow the germline gene, possibly because of a read error. In DNA, the CDR3 is TGTTCCAGCAGCTTACAGGGGACTAGCTTCATGTTGGAGACCCAGTACTTC. This translates into CSSSLQGTSFMLETQYF. This chain uses TRBV7-9 with TRBJ2-5; 9 bases agree with TRBD2. The CDR3 totals 17 residues. CDR1 is SEHNR and CDR2 is FQNEAQ in the germline V gene (reference sequence).

Turning to this clone: The same CDR3 also results from other DNA sequences found in this sample. V usage is TRBV11-3 and J usage is TRBJ2-7, with D uncertain. Germline V CDR1 and CDR2: SGHNT, YENEEA. This CDR3 is built from 11 residues. Trimming took 5 bases from V and 2 from J, leaving 4 bases between them. DNA of the CDR3: TGTGCCAGCAGCCTAACCTACGAGCAGTACTTC. Its translation is CASSLTYEQYF.

The chain is built from TRBV19 and TRBJ2-7; D might be TRBD2 (6 bases). This CDR3 comprises 15 residues. V was cut by 5 bases and J by 3 bases, with 17 bases left in between. Looked up from germline, CDR1 is LNHDA and CDR2 is SQIVND (reference sequence). CDR3 amino acids: CASSDHRRGFYEQYF. CDR3 bases: TGTGCCAGTAGTGACCACAGGAGGGGATTCTACGAGCAGTACTTC. The full variable domain, in which reference TRBV19 and TRBJ2-7 provide the parts outside the CDR3, is DGGITQSPKYLFRKEGQNVTLSCEQNLNHDAMYWYRQDPGQGLRLIYYSQIVNDFQKGDIAEGYSVSREKKESFPLTVTSAQKNPTAFYLCASSDHRRGFYEQYFGPGTRLTVT.

The chain recombines TRBV7-9 with TRBJ1-5, with D possibly being TRBD1 (5 bases). Deletions cut 1 base from V and 6 bases from J, with 10 bases between. CDR1 is SEHNR and CDR2 is FQNEAQ in the germline V gene (reference sequence). There are 14 residues in the CDR3. CDR3 sequence: CASSLEGRGQPQHF. The CDR3 DNA reads TGTGCCAGCAGCTTAGAAGGGAGGGGTCAGCCCCAGCATTTT.

The chain combines TRBV10-3 with TRBJ2-5, with D perhaps TRBD1 (6 bases). CDR3 length: 14 residues. CDR1 is ENHRY, CDR2 SYGVKD, per germline. Trimming left V 3 bases short and J 5 bases short, with 13 bases between. For the CDR3, the DNA is TGTGCCATCAGTGAAAGTGGGGGCGCGGAGACCCAGTACTTC. It is translated as CAISESGGAETQYF.

This clone was recorded a few times. The sample contains more than one DNA sequence encoding this CDR3. The rearrangement uses TRBV30 and TRBJ1-1, with D tentatively TRBD1 (5 bases). V lost 0 bases and J lost 2, with 7 bases in between. CDR1 and CDR2 (germline): GTSNPN, SVGIG (reference sequence). The CDR3 has 13 residues. CDR3 region: CAWSVQGNTEAFF. Written as DNA, the CDR3 is TGTGCCTGGAGTGTTCAGGGAAACACTGAAGCTTTCTTT.

The chain uses TRBV19 and TRBJ2-1; 10 bases align to TRBD2. With V trimmed by 4 bases and J by 4 bases, 7 bases remained unmatched. This CDR3 has 16 amino acids. CDR1 and CDR2 (germline): LNHDA, SQIVND (reference sequence). CDR3 residues: CASSKSTSGFYNEQFF. The CDR3 DNA sequence: TGTGCCAGTAGTAAATCGACTAGCGGGTTTTACAATGAGCAGTTCTTC.

J is TRBJ1-6 and V is TRBV28; D possibly corresponds to TRBD1 (5 bases). Germline assignment: CDR1 MDHEN and CDR2 SYDVKM. Trimming shortened V by 3 bases and J by 7 bases, and 10 bases separated the two germline ends. The length of the CDR3 is 14 residues. The CDR3 sequence is CASSFEHRNSPLHF. The DNA for the CDR3 is TGTGCCAGCAGTTTCGAACACAGGAATTCACCCCTCCACTTT.

This chain uses TRBV27 with TRBJ2-5; 12 nucleotides align to TRBD1. This CDR3 is 16 amino acids long. Germline V gene lookup returns CDR1 MNHEY and CDR2 SMNVEV (reference sequence). After removal of 3 bases from V and 4 bases from J, the junction contained 6 bases not matched to a gene. The CDR3 sequence: CASSLDPGQGAETQYF. The CDR3, as DNA: TGTGCCAGCAGTTTGGATCCGGGACAGGGGGCAGAGACCCAGTACTTC.

This clone was found a few times. CDR3 DNA sequence: TGTGCCAGCAACTGGGACAGGGCGCTGACCTACGAGCAGTACTTC. Protein: CASNWDRALTYEQYF. The rearrangement joins TRBV6-1 to TRBJ2-7; 9 bases align to TRBD1. V was clipped by 7 bases and J by 2 bases; unmatched bases: 9. The CDR3 is 15 amino acids. Germline V gives CDR1 MNHNS, CDR2 SASEGT.

In its sample, this clone was seen a few times. The chain couples TRBV2 to TRBJ2-1; 8 bases align to TRBD1. The germline gives CDR1 SNHLY, CDR2 FYNNEI. Germline trimming cut 6 bases from V and 5 bases from J; bases unmatched to any gene: 12. The CDR3 contains 16 residues. CDR3 sequence: CASRRRFLDRDNEQFF. The CDR3 DNA sequence: TGTGCCAGCAGGCGCCGATTTTTGGACAGGGACAATGAGCAGTTCTTC.

V is TRBV27 and J is TRBJ2-5; D perhaps matches TRBD2 (6 bases). There are 13 residues in the CDR3. The V end was cut by 5 bases, the J end by 5 bases, with 12 bases between. Germline CDR1 is MNHEY and CDR2 is SMNVEV (reference sequence). The CDR3 DNA is TGTGCCAGCAGTCTTGGGGGGTTGGAGACCCAGTACTTC. As protein: CASSLGGLETQYF.

This clone was picked up a small number of times. This rearrangement joins TRBV10-3 to TRBJ1-1; perhaps TRBD1 as D (6 bases). V lost 6 bases to trimming and J lost 5 bases, with 13 bases between them. CDR1 and CDR2 from the germline V gene are ENHRY and SYGVKD. This CDR3 has 13 residues. CDR3: CAISAGAGTEAFF. The CDR3 nucleotides are TGTGCCATCAGCGCAGGGGCCGGGACTGAAGCTTTCTTT.